Following are 9 T cell receptor beta chains from one sample sequenced in a study of CD8+CD57+ T cells in acquired aplastic anemia. The TCR beta profiling, which covered VDJ combination and CDR3 sequence, was carried out using genomic DNA as the template. TCRdb itself ran the reads through MiXCR, one entry per CDR3 protein. The data contain approximately 220,000 distinct CDR3 sequences, more than 45% of them seen just once; the ten biggest clones take up about 7.8%. Sequencing was done on patients that had shown CD8+CD57+ cell expansion by flow cytometry. Sequencing used sorted CD4+, CD8+, or CD8+CD57+ T cells (not recorded which) from PBMCs. The source is a human donor with aplastic anemia.

The chain links TRBV2 to TRBJ1-2; D perhaps matches TRBD1 (5 bases). The CDR3 is 13 amino acids. Per germline, CDR1 SNHLY and CDR2 FYNNEI. Deletions cut 6 bases from V and 4 bases from J, with 12 bases between. CDR3 amino acids: CASSSDKFYGYTF. The DNA for the CDR3 is TGTGCCAGCAGCTCGGACAAGTTCTATGGCTACACCTTC.

This clonotype appeared many times. This chain uses TRBV12-5 with TRBJ1-3; D remains unclear. CDR1 is LGHNT, CDR2 FRNRAP, per germline. Trimming left V 0 bases short and J 0 bases short, with 12 bases between. This CDR3 comprises 17 residues. The CDR3 nucleotides read TGTGCTAGTGGTTTGGTACAGCGTCTGACCTCTGGAAACACCATATATTTT. Its protein is CASGLVQRLTSGNTIYF. The complete variable domain, with remaining parts taken from reference TRBV12-5 and TRBJ1-3, reads DARVTQTPRHKVTEMGQEVTMRCQPILGHNTVFWYRQTMMQGLELLAYFRNRAPLDDSGMPKDRFSAEMPDATLATLKIQPSEPRDSAVYFCASGLVQRLTSGNTIYFGEGSWLTVV.

At least ten counts were recorded for this clonotype. This sequence joins TRBV28 and TRBJ2-1, with unresolved D. V shed 6 bases and J shed 4 bases, with 7 bases lying between them. The CDR3 length is 12 residues. Germline V gene lookup returns CDR1 MDHEN and CDR2 SYDVKM. Here the CDR3 DNA reads TGTGCCAGCAGAGACGAGTACAATGAGCAGTTCTTC. This gives the protein CASRDEYNEQFF. The entire variable domain, with the rest obtained from reference TRBV28 and TRBJ2-1, is as follows: DVKVTQSSRYLVKRTGEKVFLECVQDMDHENMFWYRQDPGLGLRLIYFSYDVKMKEKGDIPEGYSVSREKKERFSLILESASTNQTSMYLCASRDEYNEQFFGPGTRLTVL.

This clonotype was observed many times. The CDR3 bases are TGTGCCAGCAAGAGACAGGGAACAGGAAACACCATATATTTT. Its protein is CASKRQGTGNTIYF. This chain links TRBV6-5 with TRBJ1-3, with TRBD1 identical over 7 bases. CDR3 length: 14 amino acids. Germline V gene lookup returns CDR1 MNHEY and CDR2 SVGAGI. J was trimmed by 4 bases and V by 7 bases; bases with no gene match: 7.

The J gene is TRBJ2-1, the V gene TRBV20-1, with D possibly being TRBD2 (6 bases). The CDR3 is 16 residues long. Germline lookup yields CDR1 DFQATT and CDR2 SNEGSKA (reference sequence). Trimming pared 0 bases from V and 2 bases from J, leaving 14 bases between. The CDR3 region has the DNA TGCAGTGCTAGAGATGGGGCGGGGCACACCTACAATGAGCAGTTCTTC. Residues: CSARDGAGHTYNEQFF.

This chain connects TRBV10-3 to TRBJ1-2, with 7 bases lining up with TRBD1. In germline, CDR1 is ENHRY, CDR2 SYGVKD. The junction had 5 bases not matched to a gene; V was cut back by 6 bases and J by 4 bases. The CDR3 contains 13 residues. This CDR3 reads CAISRDSGYGYTF. The CDR3 coding sequence is TGTGCCATCAGCCGGGACAGTGGCTATGGCTACACCTTC.

The rearrangement joins TRBV11-1 to TRBJ2-7; 10 nucleotides match TRBD1. Unmatched junction bases numbered 4, after V lost 5 bases and J lost 0 bases. This CDR3 contains 15 residues. The germline V gene encodes CDR1 SGHAT and CDR2 FQDESV (reference sequence). The CDR3 loop reads CASSLGQGYSYEQYF. The CDR3 DNA reads TGTGCCAGCAGCCTGGGACAGGGGTACTCCTACGAGCAGTACTTC.

The rearrangement links TRBV4-3 to TRBJ1-5; D gene uncertain. Trimming took off 0 bases at V and 7 bases at J, with 13 bases between the two ends. Germline V gene data show CDR1 as LGHNA and CDR2 as YSLEER. The CDR3 is 15 residues long. The CDR3: CASSQDFRVGQPQHF. The CDR3 DNA follows: TGCGCCAGCAGCCAAGATTTTCGGGTAGGGCAGCCCCAGCATTTT.

This clonotype was observed at least ten times. The chain uses TRBV30 and TRBJ2-7; a possible D gene is TRBD1 (6 bases). Germline-derived CDR1 and CDR2 are GTSNPN and SVGIG (reference sequence). CDR3 size: 12 residues. Trimming cost V 3 bases and J 0 bases, with 6 bases left between them. The CDR3 sequence is CAWRDSSYEQYF. DNA for the CDR3: TGTGCCTGGAGGGACAGCTCCTACGAGCAGTACTTC.